This TCR beta chain was documented in a study of T cell repertoires in cytomegalovirus infection. This clonotype was seen repeatedly, ten times or more. CDR1 SGHTA and CDR2 FQGNSA come from the germline V gene. V shed 2 bases, J shed 4 bases, and the junction held 5 bases outside the gene matches. The CDR3 sequence is 15 residues long. TCRdb ran MiXCR on the reads and lists one entry per CDR3 protein. The sample holds 350,000 to 450,000 distinct CDR3 sequences; around 18% are singletons and the top ten take roughly 8.7%. V and J are TRBV7-2 and TRBJ2-5, with TRBD2 matching over 9 bases. The TCR originated in a human donor in good health (CMV status not recorded). Some clones in this sample may be carry-over from other donors' samples. Specimen: PBMCs. CDR3 residues: CASSLLSTSGETQYF. For the CDR3, the DNA is TGTGCCAGCAGCTTATTATCGACTAGCGGAGAGACCCAGTACTTC.